The 25 T cell receptor beta chains in this list originate from one sample, sequenced in a study of human T cells and chemical hapten exposure (dated by TCRdb to about 2021). This specimen's time point label, per the study, means: pre-sensitization, week 0. In the paper's terms, the treatment or condition label means: therapeutic diphenylcyclopropenone sensitization with weekly scalp DPC. Receptor libraries were prepared by RACE. These reads were obtained on a NextSeq 500. Using fastp at Q25 and MiXCR, TCRdb reprocessed the public reads and kept productive beta chains. Duplicate CDR3 protein sequences are folded into a single record with the most common DNA and genes. In all, the sample holds 300,000 to 450,000 distinct CDR3 sequences, and roughly 5.3% of those were seen once. Jointly, the top ten make up 2% to 3% of the sample. The specimen comprised whole blood, sampled in connection with sensitization to the hapten diphenylcyclopropenone (DPC). The receptors were sampled from a woman between 45 and 65 years old with alopecia areata. Some clones in this sample may be carry-over from other donors' samples.

This clonotype occurred a few times. The rearrangement uses TRBV6-5 and TRBJ1-1; no firm D call. Trimming cost V 2 bases and J 1 base, with 5 bases left between them. The germline gives CDR1 MNHEY, CDR2 SVGAGI. This CDR3 has 13 residues. The DNA of the CDR3 is TGTGCCAGCAGTTACCAACAGAACACTGAAGCTTTCTTT. Translation gives CASSYQQNTEAFF.

In this sample, this clonotype turned up many times. V usage is TRBV2 and J usage is TRBJ2-1, with TRBD2 matching over 15 bases. This CDR3 spans 17 amino acids. The V segment lost 8 bases and the J segment 1 base; nucleotides outside the gene matches: 6. Germline CDR1 is SNHLY and CDR2 is FYNNEI. CDR3 DNA sequence: TGTGCCAGCTTGGGACTAGCGGGGGGTCCTTCCTACAATGAGCAGTTCTTC. It translates to CASLGLAGGPSYNEQFF.

This clonotype was seen more than once but under ten times. The chain employs TRBV10-1 and TRBJ2-4, with 7 nucleotides matching TRBD2. V was clipped by 3 bases and J by 0 bases; unmatched bases: 5. CDR3 length: 16 amino acids. Germline V gives CDR1 WNHNN, CDR2 SYGVQD (reference sequence). Here the CDR3 reads CASSEHGGGAKNIQYF. The DNA for the CDR3 is TGCGCCAGCAGTGAACACGGCGGGGGAGCCAAAAACATTCAGTACTTC.

This clonotype showed up many times. DNA for the CDR3: TGTGCCAGCAGCACTAGGCCCGAAGAGACCCAGTACTTC. Protein product: CASSTRPEETQYF. This rearrangement joins TRBV7-2 to TRBJ2-5; possibly TRBD2 for D (5 bases). Trimming shortened V by 5 bases and J by 3 bases, and 10 bases separated the two germline ends. CDR3 length: 13 amino acids. Germline V CDR1 and CDR2: SGHTA, FQGNSA.

This clonotype was seen only a few times. The chain couples TRBV6-6 to TRBJ1-1; tentative D call: TRBD1 (6 bases). Per the germline V gene, CDR1 is MNHNY and CDR2 is SVGAGI (reference sequence). The CDR3 totals 14 residues. V was shortened by 10 bases and J by 0 bases, with 15 bases between the two germline ends. CDR3 DNA: TGTGCCACCGATCGGGGGCTAATGAACACTGAAGCTTTCTTT. This codes for CATDRGLMNTEAFF.

V usage is TRBV4-3 and J usage is TRBJ2-2; 9 bases align to TRBD1. CDR3 length: 15 amino acids. The trim removed 0 bases at V and 7 bases at J, leaving 3 bases unmatched. Germline CDR1 is LGHNA and CDR2 is YSLEER. CDR3 nucleotide sequence: TGCGCCAGCAGCCAAGACGGACAGGGGATCGGGGAGCTGTTTTTT. This gives the protein CASSQDGQGIGELFF.

As regards this clonotype: This could be a read error, since a much larger clone is one nucleotide away. The V and J genes are TRBV7-8 and TRBJ1-3; no clear D gene. Germline V CDR1 and CDR2: SGHVS, FQNEAQ. CDR3 size: 17 residues. CDR3 nucleotides: TGTGCCAGCAGCTTCTCCTTTGGTCTCTCCTCTGGAAACTCCATATATTTT. Its protein product is CASSFSFGLSSGNSIYF. Complete variable domain (other parts from reference TRBV7-8 and TRBJ1-3): GAGVSQSPRYKVAKRGQDVALRCDPISGHVSLFWYQQALGQGPEFLTYFQNEAQLDKSGLPSDRFFAERPEGSVSTLKIQRTQQEDSAVYLCASSFSFGLSSGNSIYFGEGSWLTVV.

CDR3 sequence reads: CASSQEVAGGHEQYF. CDR3 sequence (DNA): TGCGCCAGCAGCCAAGAGGTAGCGGGAGGCCACGAGCAGTACTTC. The chain has TRBV4-3 and TRBJ2-7; 10 bases are a match to TRBD2. Germline CDR1 and CDR2: LGHNA and YSLEER. The CDR3 has 15 residues. Germline trimming cut 0 bases from V and 5 bases from J; bases unmatched to any gene: 4.

In this sample, this clonotype turned up many times. An end of the junction does not agree with germline; a read error may underlie this. The chain has TRBV5-1 and TRBJ2-7, with D perhaps being TRBD1 or TRBD2 (5 bases each). The germline gives CDR1 SGHRS, CDR2 YFSETQ. The CDR3 length is 13 residues. CDR3 amino acids: CASSLEGSYEQYF. DNA for the CDR3: TGTGCCAGCAGTTTAGAGGGGTCTTACGAGCAGTACTTC.

The chain links TRBV12-3 or TRBV12-4 to TRBJ2-3; TRBD2 matches at 7 bases. This CDR3 region has 18 residues. The ends lost 5 bases at V and 2 bases at J; junction bases unmatched: 16. CDR3 region: CASSIKSGRSGATDTQYF. CDR3 bases: TGTGCCAGCAGTATTAAGTCGGGTAGGAGCGGGGCCACAGATACGCAGTATTTT.

Only a few counts were recorded for this clonotype. V and J are TRBV12-3 or TRBV12-4 and TRBJ1-4, with TRBD1 matching over 7 bases. This CDR3 comprises 14 residues. V shed 8 bases, J shed 7 bases, and the junction held 10 bases outside the gene matches. CDR3 bases: TGTGCCAGCGGGCTCACAGGGGAGGGTGAAAAACTGTTTTTT. This sequence encodes CASGLTGEGEKLFF.

This chain uses TRBV11-2 with TRBJ2-7, with D uncertain. V lost 5 bases to trimming and J lost 3 bases, with 14 bases between them. Looked up from germline, CDR1 is SGHAT and CDR2 is FQNNGV. The CDR3 contains 14 residues. Here the CDR3 DNA reads TGTGCCAGCAGCAACTACCGGCTGCTCTACGAGCAGTACTTC. Translation gives CASSNYRLLYEQYF.

This clonotype showed up many times. The chain links TRBV3-1 to TRBJ1-5; D is perhaps TRBD1 (5 bases). The CDR3 length is 14 residues. The V end was cut by 3 bases, the J end by 4 bases, with 10 bases between. Germline loops: CDR1 LGHDT, CDR2 YNNKEL (reference sequence). CDR3 nucleotide sequence: TGTGCCAGCAGCCAGGATTGGGGGAATCAGCCCCAGCATTTT. It translates to CASSQDWGNQPQHF.

J is TRBJ1-2 and V is TRBV7-2, with D perhaps matching TRBD1 (5 bases). V was pared by 1 base and J by 8 bases, with 20 bases between. Germline V gene lookup returns CDR1 SGHTA and CDR2 FQGNSA. This CDR3 is 16 amino acids long. CDR3 nucleotides: TGTGCCAGCAGCTTAGTGGGGGGTCCAAATTCCAGAGGCTACACCTTC. Protein sequence: CASSLVGGPNSRGYTF.

This clonotype was detected many times. The chain combines TRBV3-1 with TRBJ2-5, with D uncertain. The CDR3 is 15 amino acids. Trimming pared 3 bases from V and 1 base from J, leaving 12 bases between. CDR1 is LGHDT and CDR2 is YNNKEL in the germline V gene (reference sequence). CDR3 bases: TGTGCCAGCAGCCACGAAATCAGATCCCAAGAGACCCAGTACTTC. Amino acid sequence: CASSHEIRSQETQYF.

This chain connects TRBV15 to TRBJ1-5, with D possibly matching TRBD1 (6 bases). The CDR3 length is 14 residues. Trimming removed 3 bases from V and 3 bases from J, with 9 bases in between. Germline loops: CDR1 LNHNV, CDR2 YYDKDF (reference sequence). CDR3 in DNA: TGTGCCACCAGCAGCAGGACAGTCAATCAGCCCCAGCATTTT. It encodes CATSSRTVNQPQHF. The variable domain in full, with the rest retrieved from reference TRBV15 and TRBJ1-5, is DAMVIQNPRYQVTQFGKPVTLSCSQTLNHNVMYWYQQKSSQAPKLLFHYYDKDFNNEADTPDNFQSRRPNTSFCFLDIRSPGLGDTAMYLCATSSRTVNQPQHFGDGTRLSIL.

This clonotype has ten or more counts. The chain joins TRBV3-1 to TRBJ1-5, with D unresolved. The germline V and J ends were trimmed by 5 bases and 5 bases, with 10 bases remaining between them. Germline V gene lookup returns CDR1 LGHDT and CDR2 YNNKEL (reference sequence). The CDR3 totals 13 residues. The CDR3 bases are TGTGCCAGCAGCATGGACGGTTATCAGCCCCAGCATTTT. It is translated as CASSMDGYQPQHF.

This clonotype appeared a few times. The V gene is TRBV29-1, the J gene TRBJ2-1, with D possibly called TRBD1 or TRBD2 (5 bases each). The CDR3 spans 14 residues. Trimming cost V 3 bases and J 5 bases, with 14 bases left between them. Germline loops: CDR1 SQVTM, CDR2 ANQGSEA. CDR3 protein: CSVERGLGDNEQFF. The CDR3 DNA follows: TGCAGCGTTGAGAGGGGCCTAGGGGACAATGAGCAGTTCTTC.

This clonotype was observed a handful of times. The gene calls are TRBV19 and TRBJ1-2, with 9 bases aligning to TRBD1. This CDR3 region has 12 residues. V lost 7 bases, J lost 4 bases, and 1 base stayed unmatched. CDR1 and CDR2 (germline): LNHDA, SQIVND (reference sequence). This chain's CDR3 is CASMDRGYGYTF. The CDR3 region has the DNA TGTGCCAGTATGGACAGGGGCTATGGCTACACCTTC.

This clonotype was seen ten or more times. The chain is built from TRBV10-3 and TRBJ2-1; D gene unclear. In germline, CDR1 is ENHRY, CDR2 SYGVKD. This CDR3 has 14 residues. V lost 7 bases to trimming and J lost 0 bases, with 10 bases between them. Here the CDR3 DNA reads TGTGCCATCATCCACAGTTACTCCTACAATGAGCAGTTCTTC. It is translated as CAIIHSYSYNEQFF.

This clonotype has a handful of counts. The chain recombines TRBV12-5 with TRBJ2-1; 11 nucleotides align to TRBD1. The germline V gene encodes CDR1 LGHNT and CDR2 FRNRAP. J gave up 9 bases and V 2 bases, and 9 bases lay outside the gene matches. The CDR3 is 16 amino acids. CDR3 nucleotides: TGTGCTAGTGGTTTGCCGCTAGGGACAGGGGGGCCTGAGCAGTTCTTC. It specifies CASGLPLGTGGPEQFF.

In its sample, this clonotype was seen many times. The chain uses TRBV20-1 and TRBJ2-3; 7 bases align to TRBD2. The CDR3 runs to 13 residues. CDR1 is DFQATT and CDR2 is SNEGSKA in the germline V gene (reference sequence). The V gene end was trimmed by 6 bases and the J gene end by 3 bases; junction bases not matched to a gene: 6. The CDR3, as DNA: TGCAGTGCATCAGCGGGAAGAACAGATACGCAGTATTTT. Protein product: CSASAGRTDTQYF.

There are many counts of this clonotype. This sequence joins TRBV28 and TRBJ1-1, with D hard to call. This CDR3 contains 14 residues. Germline CDR1 and CDR2: MDHEN and SYDVKM. Trimming took 2 bases from V and 5 from J, leaving 12 bases between them. In DNA, the CDR3 is TGTGCCAGCAGTTTACTGGGCGACGGGACTGAAGCTTTCTTT. Translating gives CASSLLGDGTEAFF. The full variable domain, completed using reference TRBV28 and TRBJ1-1, is DVKVTQSSRYLVKRTGEKVFLECVQDMDHENMFWYRQDPGLGLRLIYFSYDVKMKEKGDIPEGYSVSREKKERFSLILESASTNQTSMYLCASSLLGDGTEAFFGQGTRLTVV.

The chain couples TRBV3-1 to TRBJ1-2; D is ambiguous. Germline CDR1 LGHDT, CDR2 YNNKEL (reference sequence). There are 15 residues in the CDR3. The ends were cut back, 2 bases at V and 0 bases at J, with 10 bases in the middle. The CDR3 is CASSQRTGANYGYTF. Written as DNA, the CDR3 is TGTGCCAGCAGCCAAAGGACGGGAGCTAACTATGGCTACACCTTC.

Remarks on this clonotype: Given a much more abundant clone one base away, this may be a read error. The V and J genes are TRBV7-9 and TRBJ1-2; weak D call: TRBD1 (5 bases). CDR1 is SEHNR, CDR2 FQNEAQ, per germline (reference sequence). The CDR3 runs 13 residues. Trimming pared 6 bases from V and 0 bases from J, leaving 8 bases between. CDR3 bases: TGTGCCAGCAGGCGGACACCTAACTATGGCTACACCTTC. Its translation: CASRRTPNYGYTF.